Listed below are T cell receptor beta chains from one sample, sequenced in a study of blood T cells in healthy people across ages. TCRdb re-analysed the 5' RACE reads in MiXCR, keeping a single row per CDR3 protein. The sample carries about 1.4 million distinct CDR3 sequences, around 59% recorded once. Sequencing used blood. These receptor sequences come from a man younger than 35 in good health. Both conserved end residues are part of each CDR3. A D gene is named only where the DNA matches it firmly. Only some rows state a clone size, as once, few, many or a class for expanded clones.

TRBJ2-5 | TRBD2 | TRBV28 | NA | CASSRLAYQETQYF | TGTGCCAGCAGCAGACTAGCGTACCAAGAGACCCAGTACTTC
TRBJ2-1 | NA | TRBV6-5 | many | CASGSYNEQFF | TGTGCCAGCGGTAGCTACAATGAGCAGTTCTTC
TRBJ1-2 | NA | TRBV20-1 | NA | CSARGPTFSTF | TGCAGTGCTAGAGGCCCCACCTTCTCCACCTTC
TRBJ2-1 | NA | TRBV29-1 | NA | CSVEDLYNEQFF | TGCAGCGTTGAGGACCTCTACAATGAGCAGTTCTTC
TRBJ1-6 | TRBD1 | TRBV5-1 | NA | CASHFDRDNSPLHF | TGCGCCAGCCATTTCGACAGGGATAATTCACCCCTCCACTTT
TRBJ2-7 | NA | TRBV20-1 | NA | CSANELSYEQYF | TGCAGTGCTAATGAACTGTCCTACGAGCAGTACTTC
TRBJ2-7 | NA | TRBV7-6 | few | CASSQGGGSDEQYF | TGTGCCAGCAGTCAAGGAGGCGGTTCGGACGAGCAGTACTTC
TRBJ2-5 | TRBD2 | TRBV14 | NA | CASSAGLAGVETQYF | TGTGCCAGCAGCGCGGGACTAGCGGGAGTGGAGACCCAGTACTTC
TRBJ1-4 | TRBD1 | TRBV6-1 | NA | CASSSDRGLIDEKLFF | TGTGCCAGCAGCTCGGACAGGGGGCTAATCGATGAAAAACTGTTTTTT
TRBJ2-5 | NA | TRBV12-3/TRBV12-4 | NA | CASSSGRGEQYF | TGTGCCAGCAGTTCAGGACGAGGTGAGCAGTACTTC
TRBJ1-5 | NA | TRBV25-1 | few | CASSELTGDQPQHF | TGTGCCAGCAGTGAATTAACCGGGGATCAGCCCCAGCATTTT
TRBJ2-1 | NA | TRBV4-1 | NA | CASSQGPTGGYEQFF | TGCGCCAGCAGCCAAGGGCCGACCGGTGGGTATGAGCAGTTCTTC
TRBJ2-1 | TRBD2 | TRBV12-3/TRBV12-4 | NA | CASSPGLAGGENRNEQFF | TGTGCCAGCAGTCCAGGACTAGCGGGAGGGGAAAATAGAAATGAGCAGTTCTTC
TRBJ2-7 | TRBD2 | TRBV4-3 | few | CASSQRLLAGGFYEQYF | TGCGCCAGCAGCCAGCGCCTACTAGCGGGGGGTTTCTACGAGCAGTACTTC